The clone carrying this TCR beta chain was seen repeatedly, ten times or more. Its target is not known. TCRdb reprocessed the reads via MiXCR and lists one record per CDR3 protein. The top ten hold more than 12% of the sample, which has about 900,000 distinct CDR3 sequences, roughly 30% seen once. The entry originates in a study of T cell repertoires in cytomegalovirus infection. Trimming pared 2 bases from V and 4 bases from J, leaving 29 bases between. The CDR3 length is 20 residues. This chain links TRBV12-3 or TRBV12-4 with TRBJ1-1; D perhaps matches TRBD1 (5 bases). The sequenced sample was cultured CD8+ T cells from PBMCs, obtained from culture after CMV antigen stimulation. The clonotype was recovered from a human donor in good health (CMV status not recorded). Some clones in this sample may be carry-over from other donors' samples. For the CDR3, the DNA is TGTGCCAGCAGTTTATGGGGCCCTGAAGGGAATCGTATCCCGACCACTGAAGCTTTCTTT. Encoded protein: CASSLWGPEGNRIPTTEAFF.